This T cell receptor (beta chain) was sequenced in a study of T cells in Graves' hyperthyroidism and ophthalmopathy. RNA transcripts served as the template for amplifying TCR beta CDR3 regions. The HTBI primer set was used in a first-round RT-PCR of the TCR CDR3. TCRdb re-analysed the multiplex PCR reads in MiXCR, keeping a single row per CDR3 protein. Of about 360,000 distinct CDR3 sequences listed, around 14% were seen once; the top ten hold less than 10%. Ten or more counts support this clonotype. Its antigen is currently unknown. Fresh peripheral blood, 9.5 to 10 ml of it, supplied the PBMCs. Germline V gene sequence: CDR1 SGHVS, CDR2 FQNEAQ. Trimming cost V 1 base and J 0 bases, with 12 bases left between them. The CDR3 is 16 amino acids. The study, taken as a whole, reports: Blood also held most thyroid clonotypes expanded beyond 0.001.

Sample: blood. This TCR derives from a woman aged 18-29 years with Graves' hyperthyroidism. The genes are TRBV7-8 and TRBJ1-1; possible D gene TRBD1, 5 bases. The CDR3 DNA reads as TGTGCCAGCAGCTTAGTGGGGGAGGGGATGAACACTGAAGCTTTCTTT. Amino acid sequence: CASSLVGEGMNTEAFF.